These 24 T cell receptor beta chains were sequenced from one sample in a study of blood T cell repertoires in COVID-19. Only in-frame clones appear in the TCRdb table, and some are missing; sequencing was by immunoSEQ multiplex PCR. The sample contains over 120,000 clones, just under 90% of which appear only once. Sequenced: peripheral blood. The source is a woman aged 45-59 years with active or convalescent COVID-19.

The genes are TRBV2 and TRBJ1-5; possibly TRBD1 for D (6 bases). CDR3 length equals 15 residues. Germline loops: CDR1 SNHLY, CDR2 FYNNEI. V lost 3 bases to trimming and J lost 3 bases, with 12 bases between them. CDR3 residues: CASSDGTSYNQPQHF. Here the CDR3 DNA reads TGTGCCAGCAGTGACGGGACATCCTACAATCAGCCCCAGCATTTT. Full variable domain (missing parts from reference TRBV2 and TRBJ1-5): EPEVTQTPSHQVTQMGQEVILRCVPISNHLYFYWYRQILGQKVEFLVSFYNNEISEKSEIFDDQFSVERPDGSNFTLKIRSTKLEDSAMYFCASSDGTSYNQPQHFGDGTRLSIL.

V usage is TRBV9 and J usage is TRBJ1-6, with TRBD1 matching over 7 bases. Germline V CDR1 and CDR2: SGDLS, YYNGEE. The CDR3 has 14 residues. The V and J ends lost 4 bases and 7 bases, in that order; junction bases with no gene match: 5. This chain's CDR3 is CASSQGQTNSPLHF. Written as DNA, the CDR3 is TGTGCCAGCAGCCAGGGACAGACAAATTCACCCCTCCACTTT.

The chain employs TRBV28 and TRBJ1-5, with 7 bases fitting TRBD1. CDR1 is MDHEN and CDR2 is SYDVKM in the germline V gene. This CDR3 is built from 16 residues. V shed 1 base and J 6 bases; nucleotides not matched to a gene: 9. The CDR3 coding sequence is TGTGCCAGCAGTTTATCCGAGGGGGCGCCGGCTCAGCCCCAGCATTTT. As protein: CASSLSEGAPAQPQHF.

This chain connects TRBV3-1 (or the pseudogene TRBV3-2) to TRBJ2-5; 7 bases match TRBD1. CDR3 length: 13 amino acids. Losses at the gene ends were 1 base for V and 9 bases for J; bases not matched to a gene: 5. Germline loops: CDR1 LGHDT, CDR2 YNNKEL (reference sequence). CDR3 DNA sequence: TGTGCCAGCAGCCAAGGACAGGGTGAGGCCCAGTACTTC. Translation: CASSQGQGEAQYF.

The chain couples TRBV29-1 to TRBJ2-3; unclear D gene. This CDR3 spans 10 amino acids. Trimming stripped 3 bases from V and 6 bases from J, with 4 bases between. Germline CDR1 reads SQVTM; CDR2 reads ANQGSEA. CDR3 DNA sequence: TGCAGCGTTGATTCTGATACGCAGTATTTT. It yields the protein CSVDSDTQYF.

The V and J genes are TRBV6-5 and TRBJ1-2, with a tentative D call TRBD1 (5 bases). Trimming pared 4 bases from V and 3 bases from J, leaving 15 bases between. CDR3 length: 15 residues. CDR1 is MNHEY and CDR2 is SVGAGI in the germline V gene. This CDR3 is CASSSLGGRDYGYTF. As DNA, the CDR3 is TGTGCCAGCAGTTCCCTCGGGGGGAGAGACTATGGCTACACCTTC.

The CDR3 nucleotides read TGTGCCAGCAGCTCCGGGACAGGGCGACCTCTCGATACGCAGTATTTT. Translating it yields CASSSGTGRPLDTQYF. The chain joins TRBV11-2 to TRBJ2-3; TRBD1 aligns across 9 bases. The CDR3 length is 16 residues. Germline V gives CDR1 SGHAT, CDR2 FQNNGV. V lost 4 bases, J lost 6 bases, and 11 bases stayed unmatched.

The chain is built from TRBV28 and TRBJ2-3, with 11 bases lining up with TRBD2. The CDR3 runs to 18 residues. In germline, CDR1 is MDHEN, CDR2 SYDVKM. V lost 2 bases, J lost 2 bases, and 9 bases stayed unmatched. The CDR3 sequence is CASSLLGLADKYTDTQYF. The DNA of the CDR3 is TGTGCCAGCAGTTTACTGGGACTAGCGGACAAATACACAGATACGCAGTATTTT.

CDR3 in amino acids: CASSRQGETQYF. In DNA form, the CDR3 reads TGTGCCAGCAGTCGACAGGGGGAGACCCAGTACTTC. The chain recombines TRBV2 with TRBJ2-5; 8 bases are shared with TRBD1. Germline CDR1 is SNHLY and CDR2 is FYNNEI. The junction had 1 base not matched to a gene; V was cut back by 5 bases and J by 5 bases. The CDR3 runs 12 residues.

This sequence joins TRBV3-1 (or the pseudogene TRBV3-2) and TRBJ1-2; no definite D call. Trimming took off 2 bases at V and 6 bases at J, with 10 bases between the two ends. The length of the CDR3 is 13 residues. Germline V gene sequence: CDR1 LGHDT, CDR2 YNNKEL (reference sequence). The CDR3 region has the DNA TGTGCCAGCAGCCAATTGCATCGGGATGGCTACACCTTC. The encoded protein is CASSQLHRDGYTF.

The rearrangement uses TRBV6-2 or TRBV6-3 and TRBJ2-1; 14 bases line up with TRBD2. V lost 0 bases and J lost 4; bases outside the gene matches: 8. Germline V CDR1 and CDR2: MNHEY, SVGEGT. The CDR3 is made up of 19 amino acids. The CDR3 DNA is TGTGCCAGCAGTTACTCGACTAGCGGGAGGGTTTGGGCTTACAATGAGCAGTTCTTC. Translated: CASSYSTSGRVWAYNEQFF.

The rearrangement joins TRBV7-3 to TRBJ1-6, with D perhaps TRBD1 (5 bases). The V gene lost 2 bases and the J gene lost 2 bases, with 13 bases spanning the gap. Per germline, CDR1 SGHTA and CDR2 FQGTGA. The CDR3 totals 17 residues. The CDR3 region is CASSLDGGRPYNSPLHF. For the CDR3, the DNA is TGTGCCAGCAGCTTAGATGGGGGGAGACCCTATAATTCACCCCTCCACTTT.

The rearrangement links TRBV15 to TRBJ1-3, with D perhaps matching TRBD1 (5 bases). The CDR3 sequence is 15 residues long. V was cut by 1 base and J by 0 bases, with 7 bases left in between. The germline gives CDR1 LNHNV, CDR2 YYDKDF (reference sequence). CDR3 sequence (DNA): TGTGCCACCAGCAGAGCTGGGGCCTCTGGAAACACCATATATTTT. Translating it yields CATSRAGASGNTIYF.

The V call is TRBV10-3, the J call TRBJ1-5; TRBD1 matches 9 bases. Germline trimming cut 11 bases from V and 5 bases from J; bases unmatched to any gene: 7. The CDR3 is 13 amino acids. Germline loops: CDR1 ENHRY, CDR2 SYGVKD. The CDR3 DNA reads TGTGCCTCAAGACAGGGGGAAGATCAGCCCCAGCATTTT. It codes for CASRQGEDQPQHF.

The chain uses TRBV13 and TRBJ1-4, with 9 bases aligning to TRBD1. Per germline, CDR1 PRHDT and CDR2 FYEKMQ (reference sequence). V was pared by 4 bases and J by 3 bases, with 3 bases of the junction left unmatched. The CDR3 is 15 residues long. CDR3 in DNA: TGTGCCAGCAGCTCGACAGGGGGTTCTAATGAAAAACTGTTTTTT. Amino acid sequence: CASSSTGGSNEKLFF.

V usage is TRBV7-9 and J usage is TRBJ2-3; D gene uncertain. CDR1 is SEHNR and CDR2 is FQNEAQ in the germline V gene (reference sequence). V was clipped by 2 bases and J by 3 bases, with 6 bases between them. This CDR3 spans 13 amino acids. The CDR3 coding sequence is TGTGCCAGCAGCTTAACAGAAACAGATACGCAGTATTTT. Protein sequence: CASSLTETDTQYF.

V gene TRBV4-2 combines with J gene TRBJ2-6; the D gene is possibly TRBD2 (5 bases). V gave up 3 bases and J gave up 1 base, with 10 bases separating them. The CDR3 is 16 amino acids. The germline CDR1 and CDR2 sequences are LGHNA and YNFKEQ. The CDR3 reads CASSHTTGSGANVLTF. For the CDR3, the DNA is TGTGCCAGCAGCCATACAACGGGATCTGGGGCCAACGTCCTGACTTTC.

J is TRBJ1-2 and V is TRBV28, with D possibly being TRBD1 (5 bases). The CDR3 totals 17 residues. Germline V lookup: CDR1 MDHEN, CDR2 SYDVKM. V was cut by 6 bases and J by 0 bases, with 20 bases left in between. The CDR3 here is CASSPGWGVVANYGYTF. For the CDR3, the DNA is TGTGCCAGCAGCCCCGGGTGGGGGGTTGTGGCTAACTATGGCTACACCTTC.

This rearrangement joins TRBV7-9 to TRBJ1-1; D remains unclear. V was trimmed by 1 base and J by 10 bases, leaving 16 bases between them. This CDR3 comprises 14 residues. Per the germline V gene, CDR1 is SEHNR and CDR2 is FQNEAQ (reference sequence). DNA of the CDR3: TGTGCCAGCAGCTTAGACTCGTATATGGGCCGAGCTTTCTTT. Amino acid sequence: CASSLDSYMGRAFF.

CDR3 sequence: CASSLSGALIGTQYF. In nucleotides, the CDR3 is TGTGCCAGCAGCCTTAGCGGGGCGCTCATTGGGACGCAGTATTTT. The genes are TRBV2 and TRBJ2-3; 8 positions agree with TRBD2. V lost 6 bases and J lost 9; bases outside the gene matches: 14. This CDR3 is 15 amino acids long. Germline CDR1 reads SNHLY; CDR2 reads FYNNEI.

The chain recombines TRBV7-9 with TRBJ2-3; 11 bases match TRBD1. The V gene end was trimmed by 5 bases and the J gene end by 3 bases; junction bases not matched to a gene: 4. The CDR3 consists of 15 residues. Germline assignment: CDR1 SEHNR and CDR2 FQNEAQ (reference sequence). As DNA, the CDR3 is TGTGCCAGCAGCCTTGGACAGGGGGCGACAGATACGCAGTATTTT. Its protein is CASSLGQGATDTQYF. The full variable domain, its missing parts supplied by reference TRBV7-9 and TRBJ2-3, is DTGVSQNPRHKITKRGQNVTFRCDPISEHNRLYWYRQTLGQGPEFLTYFQNEAQLEKSRLLSDRFSAERPKGSFSTLEIQRTEQGDSAMYLCASSLGQGATDTQYFGPGTRLTVL.

V and J are TRBV7-3 and TRBJ1-6; no clear D. Between the trimmed V and J ends, which lost 5 bases and 7 bases, there was a span of 9 bases. The CDR3 extends over 13 amino acids. Germline V lookup: CDR1 SGHTA, CDR2 FQGTGA. The CDR3 spells CASSARLNSPLHF. CDR3 DNA sequence: TGTGCCAGCAGCGCGCGCCTGAATTCACCCCTCCACTTT.

V gene TRBV11-2 combines with J gene TRBJ1-2; TRBD1 matches at 8 bases. Trimming cost V 5 bases and J 3 bases; bases outside gene matches: 2. The CDR3 covers 13 residues. Germline lookup yields CDR1 SGHAT and CDR2 FQNNGV. The CDR3 DNA follows: TGTGCCAGCAGCCCACAGGGGGACTATGGCTACACCTTC. Amino acids: CASSPQGDYGYTF.

The chain uses TRBV3-1 (or the pseudogene TRBV3-2) and TRBJ2-7, with TRBD1 as a possible D gene (5 bases). Germline loops: CDR1 LGHDT, CDR2 YNNKEL (reference sequence). The CDR3 has 13 amino acids. The V gene lost 5 bases and the J gene lost 4 bases, with 12 bases spanning the gap. The CDR3 DNA reads TGTGCCAGCAGCTCTCTCCCAGGGTACGAGCAGTACTTC. The encoded protein is CASSSLPGYEQYF.